This is a list of T cell receptor beta chains from one sample in a study of identical twins. TCRdb fed the 5' RACE reads into MiXCR, producing one record per CDR3 protein. The sample holds under 300,000 distinct CDR3 sequences, 11% to 15% seen once. The sample taken for sequencing was memory (CD45RO+) T cells sorted from blood. The receptors shown here come from a woman under 30 in good health. The CDR3 runs from the conserved cysteine through the conserved F or W. A D gene is named only where the DNA matches it firmly. Clone size is shown for a subset of rows, as once, few, many or a class of expanded clone.

j_gene | abundance | v_gene | d_gene | CDR3nt | CDR3aa
TRBJ1-1 | many | TRBV11-2 | NA | TGTGCCAGCAGCTTCCTAGGGGATGACACTGAAGCTTTCTTT | CASSFLGDDTEAFF
TRBJ2-6 | NA | TRBV12-5 | NA | TGTGCTAGTGTCGCAAACTCTGGGGCCAACGTCCTGACTTTC | CASVANSGANVLTF
TRBJ2-2 | many | TRBV6-2/TRBV6-3 | TRBD2 | TGTGCCAGCAGTTTAACTAGCGCGAACACCGGGGAGCTGTTTTTT | CASSLTSANTGELFF
TRBJ1-1 | many | TRBV3-1 | NA | TGTGCCAGCAGCCCCCGAAGCAGGAACACTGAAGCTTTCTTT | CASSPRSRNTEAFF
TRBJ2-7 | many | TRBV12-3/TRBV12-4 | NA | TGTGCCAGCAGGGTGGACAGATTCTACGAGCAGTACTTC | CASRVDRFYEQYF
TRBJ2-3 | NA | TRBV15 | NA | TGTGCCACCAGCAGAAGCACAGATACGCAGTATTTT | CATSRSTDTQYF
TRBJ1-5 | NA | TRBV5-1 | TRBD1 | TGCGCCAGCAGCGCCACAGGGGGCGGGAATCAGCCCCAGCATTTT | CASSATGGGNQPQHF
TRBJ2-5 | many | TRBV12-3/TRBV12-4 | NA | TGTGCCAGCAGCTCCCTAGGGGGAGAGACCCAGTACTTC | CASSSLGGETQYF
TRBJ2-7 | many | TRBV20-1 | TRBD2 | TGCAGTGCTAGAGGCGGGAGATGGACGGGGGAGCAGTACTTC | CSARGGRWTGEQYF
TRBJ2-5 | few | TRBV5-1 | TRBD2 | TGCGCCAGCAGCTTCACACTAGCGGGGCAAGAGACCCAGTACTTC | CASSFTLAGQETQYF
TRBJ1-3 | few | TRBV6-5 | NA | TGTGCCAGCAGTTACGGGGAGGGCTTTGGAAACACCATATATTTT | CASSYGEGFGNTIYF
TRBJ2-1 | many | TRBV4-3 | NA | TGCGCCAGCAGCCAGGAATCCTACAATGAGCAGTTCTTC | CASSQESYNEQFF
TRBJ1-2 | few | TRBV6-1 | NA | TGTGCCAGCAGTCGCACACGCGCCTATGGCTACACCTTC | CASSRTRAYGYTF
TRBJ2-3 | once | TRBV3-1 | NA | TGTGCCAGCAGCCAAGGAGCCTTTACCACAGATACGCAGTATTTT | CASSQGAFTTDTQYF
TRBJ2-5 | few | TRBV5-1 | TRBD2 | TGCGCCAGCAGCTTCCCTAGCGGGGCTCAAGAGACCCAGTACTTC | CASSFPSGAQETQYF
TRBJ1-5 | NA | TRBV20-1 | TRBD1 | TGCAGTGCTGACAGGGGAAATCAGCCCCAGCATTTT | CSADRGNQPQHF
TRBJ2-2 | few | TRBV29-1 | NA | TGCAGCGTTATCCCGGACTTAAACACCGGGGAGCTGTTTTTT | CSVIPDLNTGELFF
TRBJ2-1 | NA | TRBV20-1 | TRBD2 | TGCAGTGCCACCGGGACTAGCCAGAATGAGCAGTTCTTC | CSATGTSQNEQFF
TRBJ1-1 | few | TRBV20-1 | NA | TGCAGTGCTAGAGATCCGGGACACTTGAACACTGAAGCTTTCTTT | CSARDPGHLNTEAFF
TRBJ2-3 | many | TRBV5-6 | NA | TGTGCCAGCAGCTTGCCTACCGACACAGATACGCAGTATTTT | CASSLPTDTDTQYF
TRBJ2-3 | few | TRBV29-1 | NA | TGCAGCGTTGAAAACCTTCTTTCAGCGGGTCCCACAGATACGCAGTATTTT | CSVENLLSAGPTDTQYF
TRBJ2-1 | NA | TRBV20-1 | NA | TGCAGTGTAGTCAAACCTCTCTACAATGAGCAGTTCTTC | CSVVKPLYNEQFF
TRBJ1-1 | many | TRBV10-1 | TRBD1 | TGCGCCAGCAGACAGGGGGCGGCCACTGAAGCTTTCTTT | CASRQGAATEAFF
TRBJ2-7 | many | TRBV12-3/TRBV12-4 | NA | TGTGCCAGCAGCTCAAGTGGCGAGCAGTACTTC | CASSSSGEQYF
TRBJ1-1 | NA | TRBV5-1 | NA | TGCGCCAGCAGCTTGGTAGACGACACTGAAGCTTTCTTT | CASSLVDDTEAFF
TRBJ1-1 | few | TRBV5-6 | NA | TGTGCCAGCAGCCCCGTTCGACAGTTTACTGAAGCTTTCTTT | CASSPVRQFTEAFF
TRBJ1-1 | NA | TRBV29-1 | NA | TGCAGCGGGACCCTTAGGGGCACTGAAGCTTTCTTT | CSGTLRGTEAFF
TRBJ2-5 | few | TRBV7-2 | NA | TGTGCCAGCAGCTTAGTCGTCACCCAAGAGACCCAGTACTTC | CASSLVVTQETQYF
TRBJ2-3 | NA | TRBV2 | NA | TGTGCCAGCAGTCGGGGCGGAAGCACAGATACGCAGTATTTT | CASSRGGSTDTQYF
TRBJ2-4 | many | TRBV7-9 | NA | TGTGCCAGCAGCCCAGGACCCTCGCTCTCAGGCAAAAACATTCAGTACTTC | CASSPGPSLSGKNIQYF
TRBJ2-7 | few | TRBV4-1 | NA | TGCGCCAGCAGCCACCCTAGGGCAGGGACGGTCTCCTACGAGCAGTACTTC | CASSHPRAGTVSYEQYF
TRBJ2-5 | many | TRBV3-1 | NA | TGTGCCAGCAGCCAAAACGGGCCGTACTTC | CASSQNGPYF
TRBJ1-2 | many | TRBV5-1 | NA | TGCGCCAGCAGCATGTCCCAGGGAATCTATGGCTACACCTTC | CASSMSQGIYGYTF
TRBJ1-3 | NA | TRBV7-9 | NA | TGTGCCAGCAGCTTCACCGGGACGCTTGGAAACACCATATATTTT | CASSFTGTLGNTIYF
TRBJ1-1 | NA | TRBV7-9 | NA | TGTGCCAGCAGCTTAGCCGGGTCAGCTTTCTTT | CASSLAGSAFF
TRBJ2-1 | few | TRBV3-1 | NA | TGTGCCAGCAGCCAAGATTTCAGGGAATTCAATGAGCAGTTCTTC | CASSQDFREFNEQFF
TRBJ2-7 | NA | TRBV5-1 | NA | TGCGCCAGCAGCTTGGTGAGGGGAGAAGGCTACGAGCAGTACTTC | CASSLVRGEGYEQYF
TRBJ2-2 | few | TRBV3-1 | NA | TGTGCCAGCAGCCCGGACTACGGGGAGCTGTTTTTT | CASSPDYGELFF
TRBJ2-5 | few | TRBV7-9 | NA | TGTGCCAGCAGCTCCCGGACTCTTGTGGAGACCCAGTACTTC | CASSSRTLVETQYF
TRBJ1-3 | NA | TRBV6-6 | NA | TGTGCCAGTGTGACCAGCCCTGGAAACACCATATATTTT | CASVTSPGNTIYF
TRBJ2-1 | NA | TRBV29-1 | NA | TGCAGCGTTGCCCCGCCGGATGAGCAGTTCTTC | CSVAPPDEQFF
TRBJ1-2 | many | TRBV6-1 | NA | TGTGCCAGCAGGACTACAACAGGGAATAGGGGTGGCTACACCTTC | CASRTTTGNRGGYTF
TRBJ2-5 | NA | TRBV20-1 | NA | TGCAGTGCTATCCCCGGGACCCTAAGGAGGGAGACCCAGTACTTC | CSAIPGTLRRETQYF
TRBJ2-7 | NA | TRBV3-1 | NA | TGTGCCAGCAGCCCGACCGGTGGGGAGCAGTACTTC | CASSPTGGEQYF
TRBJ1-2 | few | TRBV10-3 | TRBD1 | TGTGCCATCAGCCAGGGACAGATTAACTATGGCTACACCTTC | CAISQGQINYGYTF
TRBJ2-1 | many | TRBV6-2/TRBV6-3 | TRBD2 | TGTGCCACCAAACTAGCGGGGGCAAATGAGCAGTTCTTC | CATKLAGANEQFF
TRBJ2-3 | few | TRBV5-6 | TRBD2 | TGTGCCAGCAGCTCCCTAGAGATAGCGGGAGTATCTGGCACAGATACGCAGTATTTT | CASSSLEIAGVSGTDTQYF
TRBJ2-7 | NA | TRBV7-9 | TRBD2 | TGTGCCGGAACTAGCGGGAGAGGTCCCTACGAGCAGTACTTC | CAGTSGRGPYEQYF
TRBJ2-5 | many | TRBV5-1 | NA | TGCGCCAGCACCAAAAGCCCGGGTGGTGAGACCCAGTACTTC | CASTKSPGGETQYF
TRBJ2-7 | NA | TRBV6-6 | NA | TGTGCCAGCACGCAGGGGTCGGGTTACGAGCAGTACTTC | CASTQGSGYEQYF
TRBJ2-4 | NA | TRBV5-1 | TRBD1 | TGCGCCAGCAGCCCGACTCGGACAGGGGGGGCCGCCGAGTACTTC | CASSPTRTGGAAEYF
TRBJ2-3 | NA | TRBV5-6 | NA | NA | CASSLVASGTNTYLF
TRBJ2-1 | few | TRBV9 | TRBD2 | TGTGCCAGCAGCGCCGGGAGGGCGTCCTACAATGAGCAGTTCTTC | CASSAGRASYNEQFF
TRBJ2-1 | many | TRBV7-2 | TRBD2 | TGTGCCAGCAGCCTAGGACTAGCGGTGGACAATGAGCAGTTCTTC | CASSLGLAVDNEQFF
TRBJ1-1 | NA | TRBV12-3/TRBV12-4 | NA | TGTGCCAGCAGTTTTAGGACGGCGGAAGCTTTCTTT | CASSFRTAEAFF